This TCR beta chain originates from a study of cytomegalovirus exposure and HLA in healthy donors. The study's findings and limits: Later, TCR association rates were found to vary by HLA locus, highest for DRB1 and lowest for HLA-C. Data from an earlier analysis indicated that most TCR beta V segments were productive either about 87% or about 30% of the time.

The count of this clone is one. The antigen is undetermined. V lost 6 bases to trimming and J lost 1 base; unmatched junction nucleotides: 11. This CDR3 contains 15 residues. Germline lookup yields CDR1 SQVTM and CDR2 ANQGSEA. Primers included in the PCR were 60 Vbeta and 13 Jbeta primers. The table came from immunoSEQ multiplex PCR; TCRdb's copy has only in-frame clones and leaves some out. The sample has 160,000 or so clones, 70% to 85% seen once. The material sequenced was PBMCs. This sequence originates from a woman aged 35 to 49 in good health and CMV-seronegative. The chain recombines TRBV29-1 with TRBJ1-1, with 7 bases aligning to TRBD1. The chain's CDR3 is CSVTPWTGGNTEAFF. The CDR3 region has the DNA TGCAGCGTCACCCCGTGGACAGGTGGGAACACTGAAGCTTTCTTT. Complete variable domain (other parts from reference TRBV29-1 and TRBJ1-1): SAVISQKPSRDICQRGTSLTIQCQVDSQVTMMFWYRQQPGQSLTLIATANQGSEATYESGFVIDKFPISRPNLTFSTLTVSNMSPEDSSIYLCSVTPWTGGNTEAFFGQGTRLTVV.